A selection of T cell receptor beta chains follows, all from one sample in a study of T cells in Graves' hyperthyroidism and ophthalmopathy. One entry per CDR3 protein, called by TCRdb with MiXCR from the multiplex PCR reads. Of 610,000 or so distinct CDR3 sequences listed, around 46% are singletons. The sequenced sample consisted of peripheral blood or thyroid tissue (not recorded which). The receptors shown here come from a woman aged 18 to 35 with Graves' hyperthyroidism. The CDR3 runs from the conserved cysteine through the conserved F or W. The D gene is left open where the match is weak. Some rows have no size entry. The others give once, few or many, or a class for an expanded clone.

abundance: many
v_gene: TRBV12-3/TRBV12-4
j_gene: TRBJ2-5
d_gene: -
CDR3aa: CASSSSPGTAEFF
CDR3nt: TGTGCCAGCAGCTCATCCCCGGGGACCGCCGAATTCTTC

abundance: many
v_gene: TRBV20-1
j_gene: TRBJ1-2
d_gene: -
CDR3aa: CSARGDSRHYGYTF
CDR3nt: TGCAGTGCTAGAGGAGACAGCAGACACTATGGCTACACCTTC

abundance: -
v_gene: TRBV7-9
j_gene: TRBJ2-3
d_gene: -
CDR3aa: CASSWGLHPGTDTQYF
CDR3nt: TGTGCCAGCAGTTGGGGGCTCCATCCAGGCACAGATACGCAGTATTTT

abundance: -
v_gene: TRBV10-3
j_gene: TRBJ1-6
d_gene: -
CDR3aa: CAIGVRENSPLHF
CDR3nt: TGTGCCATCGGGGTCAGGGAAAATTCACCCCTCCACTTT

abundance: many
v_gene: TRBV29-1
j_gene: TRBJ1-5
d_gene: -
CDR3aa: CSVKAGDQPQHF
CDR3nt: TGCAGCGTGAAGGCAGGGGATCAGCCCCAGCATTTT

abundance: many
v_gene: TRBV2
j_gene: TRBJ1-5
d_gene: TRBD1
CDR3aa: CASSDWDRANQPQHF
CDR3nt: TGTGCCAGCAGTGATTGGGACAGGGCGAATCAGCCCCAGCATTTT

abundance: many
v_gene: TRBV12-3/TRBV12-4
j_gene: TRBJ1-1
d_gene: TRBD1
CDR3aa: CASTFDRETEAFF
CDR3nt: TGTGCCAGCACCTTCGACAGGGAAACTGAAGCTTTCTTT

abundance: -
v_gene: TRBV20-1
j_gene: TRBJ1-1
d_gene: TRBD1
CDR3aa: CSASAGQLNTEAFF
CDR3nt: TGCAGTGCTAGTGCGGGACAGCTGAACACTGAAGCTTTCTTT

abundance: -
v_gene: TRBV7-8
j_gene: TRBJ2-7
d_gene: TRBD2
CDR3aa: CASSLRARLAGGGEQYF
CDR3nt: TGTGCCAGCAGCTTAAGGGCTCGACTAGCGGGAGGGGGCGAGCAGTACTTC

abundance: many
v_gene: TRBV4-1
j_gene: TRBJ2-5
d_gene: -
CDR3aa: CASSQVIRETQYF
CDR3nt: TGCGCCAGCAGCCAAGTAATCCGGGAGACCCAGTACTTC

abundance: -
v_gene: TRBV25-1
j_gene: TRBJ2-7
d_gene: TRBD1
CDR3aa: CASRGTGSKREQYF
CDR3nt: TGTGCCAGCCGCGGGACAGGGAGTAAGAGGGAGCAGTACTTC

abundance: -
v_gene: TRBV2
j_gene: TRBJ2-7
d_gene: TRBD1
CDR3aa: CASSRPGTGGSEQYF
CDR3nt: TGTGCCAGCTCACGACCCGGGACAGGGGGATCCGAGCAGTACTTC

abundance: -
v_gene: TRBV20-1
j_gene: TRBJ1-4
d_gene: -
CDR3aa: CSARRAGNEKLFF
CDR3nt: TGCAGTGCTCGCAGGGCAGGGAATGAAAAACTGTTTTTT

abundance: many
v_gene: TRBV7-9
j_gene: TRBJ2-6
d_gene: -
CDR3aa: CASSLTPTGKIAGANVLTF
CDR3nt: TGTGCCAGCAGCTTAACCCCCACAGGGAAAATCGCTGGGGCCAACGTCCTGACTTTC

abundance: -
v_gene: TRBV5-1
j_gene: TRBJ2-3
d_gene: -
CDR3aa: CASSSRSSHRDTQYF
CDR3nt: TGCGCCAGCAGCTCCCGTTCGTCGCATAGAGATACGCAGTATTTT

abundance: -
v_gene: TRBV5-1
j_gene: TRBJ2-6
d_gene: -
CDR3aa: CASSLVEAANTGANVLTF
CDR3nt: TGCGCCAGCAGCTTGGTTGAGGCTGCTAACACCGGGGCCAACGTCCTGACTTTC

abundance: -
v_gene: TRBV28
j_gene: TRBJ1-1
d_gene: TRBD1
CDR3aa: CASSVLDRREAFF
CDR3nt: TGTGCCAGCAGTGTTTTGGACAGGCGTGAAGCTTTCTTT

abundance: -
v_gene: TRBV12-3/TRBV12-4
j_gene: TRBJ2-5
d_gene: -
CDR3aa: CASSLDSLGTQYF
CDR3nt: TGTGCCAGCAGTCTGGACAGCCTGGGGACCCAGTACTTC

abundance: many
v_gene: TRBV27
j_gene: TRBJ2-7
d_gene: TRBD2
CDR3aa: CASSFREAGYEQYF
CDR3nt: TGTGCCAGCAGTTTCCGGGAGGCCGGCTACGAGCAGTACTTC

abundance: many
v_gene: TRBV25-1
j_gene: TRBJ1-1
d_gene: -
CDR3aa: CASSDIRRGAFF
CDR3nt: TGTGCCAGCAGTGACATCAGGAGAGGAGCTTTCTTT

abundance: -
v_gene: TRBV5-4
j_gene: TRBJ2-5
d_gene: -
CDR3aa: CASSLGSGAGSETQYF
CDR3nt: TGTGCCAGCAGCTTGGGTTCGGGCGCAGGTTCAGAGACCCAGTACTTC

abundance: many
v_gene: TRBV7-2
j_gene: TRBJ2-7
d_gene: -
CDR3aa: CASRRVSYEQYF
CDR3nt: TGTGCCAGCCGACGGGTGAGCTACGAGCAGTACTTC

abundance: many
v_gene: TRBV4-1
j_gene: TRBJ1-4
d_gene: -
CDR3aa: CASSQEGPNEKLFF
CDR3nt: TGCGCCAGCAGCCAAGAAGGTCCTAATGAAAAACTGTTTTTT

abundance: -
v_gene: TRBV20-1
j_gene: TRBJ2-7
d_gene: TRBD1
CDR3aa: CSARGTGGSGYEQYF
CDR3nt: TGCAGTGCTAGGGGTACAGGGGGGAGCGGCTACGAGCAGTACTTC

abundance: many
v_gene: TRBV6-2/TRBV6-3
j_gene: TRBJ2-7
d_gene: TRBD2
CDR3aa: CASSYASSGPSYEQYF
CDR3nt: TGTGCCAGCAGTTACGCATCTAGCGGGCCCTCCTACGAGCAGTACTTC

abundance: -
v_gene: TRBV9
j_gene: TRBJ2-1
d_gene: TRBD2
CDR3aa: CASSGRLAGAGDYNEQFF
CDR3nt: TGTGCCAGCAGTGGGAGGCTAGCGGGAGCCGGGGACTACAATGAGCAGTTCTTC

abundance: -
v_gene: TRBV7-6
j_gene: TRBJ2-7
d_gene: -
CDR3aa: CASSLGSDDEQYF
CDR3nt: TGTGCCAGCAGCCTAGGCAGCGACGATGAGCAGTACTTC

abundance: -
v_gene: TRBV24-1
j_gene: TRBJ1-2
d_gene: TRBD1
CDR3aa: CATSDPTGGRYYGYTF
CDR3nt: TGTGCCACCAGTGACCCGACAGGGGGACGGTACTATGGCTACACCTTC

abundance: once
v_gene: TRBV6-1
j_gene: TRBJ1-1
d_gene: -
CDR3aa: CASSVDIEAFF
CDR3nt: TGTGCCAGCAGTGTGGACATTGAAGCTTTCTTT

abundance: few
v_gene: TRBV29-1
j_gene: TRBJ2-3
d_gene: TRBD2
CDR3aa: CSVEGGNTDTQYF
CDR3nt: TGCAGCGTTGAGGGGGGGAACACAGATACGCAGTATTTT

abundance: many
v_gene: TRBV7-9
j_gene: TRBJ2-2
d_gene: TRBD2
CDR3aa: CASSAPRLAANTGELFF
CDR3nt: TGTGCCAGCAGCGCACCCCGACTAGCGGCAAACACCGGGGAGCTGTTTTTT

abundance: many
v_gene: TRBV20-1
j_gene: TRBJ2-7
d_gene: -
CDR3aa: CSASGASSYEQYF
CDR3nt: TGCAGTGCTAGCGGGGCGAGCTCCTACGAGCAGTACTTC

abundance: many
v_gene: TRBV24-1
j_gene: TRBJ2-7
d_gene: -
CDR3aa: CATSDGTRYEQYF
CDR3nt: TGTGCCACCAGTGATGGAACCCGATACGAGCAGTACTTC

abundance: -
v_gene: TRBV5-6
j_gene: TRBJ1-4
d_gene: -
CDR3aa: CASSFRSQGEKLFF
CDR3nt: TGTGCCAGCAGCTTTCGGTCCCAGGGCGAAAAACTGTTTTTT

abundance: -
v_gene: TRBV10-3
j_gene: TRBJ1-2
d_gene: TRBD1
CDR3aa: CAIKRDRGGEGYTF
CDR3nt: TGTGCCATCAAGAGGGACAGGGGAGGTGAGGGCTACACCTTC